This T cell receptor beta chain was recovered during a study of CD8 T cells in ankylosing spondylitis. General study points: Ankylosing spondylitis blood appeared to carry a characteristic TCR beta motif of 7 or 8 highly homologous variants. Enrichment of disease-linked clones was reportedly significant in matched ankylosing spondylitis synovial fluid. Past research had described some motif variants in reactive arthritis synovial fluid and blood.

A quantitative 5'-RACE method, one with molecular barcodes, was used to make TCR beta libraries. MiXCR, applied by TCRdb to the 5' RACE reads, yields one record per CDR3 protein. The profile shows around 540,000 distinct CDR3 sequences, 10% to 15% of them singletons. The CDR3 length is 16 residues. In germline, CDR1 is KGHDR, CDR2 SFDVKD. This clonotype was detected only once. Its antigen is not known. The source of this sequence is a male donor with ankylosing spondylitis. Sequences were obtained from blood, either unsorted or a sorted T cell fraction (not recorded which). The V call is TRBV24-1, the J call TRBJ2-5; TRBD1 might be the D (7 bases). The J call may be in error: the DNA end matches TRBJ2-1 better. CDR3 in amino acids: CATSDLSGGGSETQFF. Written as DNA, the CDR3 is TGTGCCACCAGTGATTTGTCAGGGGGAGGTTCAGAGACCCAGTTCTTC.